This is a list of T cell receptor beta chains from one sample in a study of T cell responses to AZD1222 COVID-19 vaccine. TCRdb's copy holds only in-frame clones and misses some; the assay was immunoSEQ multiplex PCR. The sample lists more than 95,000 clones, roughly nine tenths seen once, with less than 55% in the top ten. The source was peripheral blood, collected on day 0 of AZD1222 vaccination. These receptors were collected from an adult in good health. Each CDR3 is given with its conserved first and last residue. Each record gives: D gene, V gene, clone size, J gene, CDR3 protein, CDR3 DNA. The D gene is left open where the match is weak. Clone size is stated in some rows and not others, as once, few, many or a class when expanded.

d_gene: -
v_gene: TRBV24-1
abundance: -
j_gene: TRBJ1-1
CDR3aa: CATSDFWGGTEAFF
CDR3nt: TGTGCCACCAGTGATTTTTGGGGTGGGACTGAAGCTTTCTTT

d_gene: -
v_gene: TRBV18
abundance: few
j_gene: TRBJ2-7
CDR3aa: CASSPGGGLVPYEQYF
CDR3nt: TGTGCCAGCTCACCGGGGGGGGGCTTGGTTCCCTACGAGCAGTACTTC

d_gene: -
v_gene: TRBV30
abundance: -
j_gene: TRBJ2-3
CDR3aa: CAWSYGHATSTDTQYF
CDR3nt: TGTGCCTGGAGTTATGGGCACGCGACTAGCACAGATACGCAGTATTTT

d_gene: -
v_gene: TRBV15
abundance: -
j_gene: TRBJ2-1
CDR3aa: CATSRDRLVNEQFF
CDR3nt: TGTGCCACCAGCAGAGATCGGCTTGTCAATGAGCAGTTCTTC

d_gene: -
v_gene: TRBV9
abundance: -
j_gene: TRBJ1-2
CDR3aa: CASSVANSPNYGYTF
CDR3nt: TGTGCCAGCAGCGTAGCAAACAGCCCTAACTATGGCTACACCTTC

d_gene: -
v_gene: TRBV2
abundance: -
j_gene: TRBJ2-4
CDR3aa: CASSEARRGTLVNIQYF
CDR3nt: TGTGCCAGCAGTGAAGCTCGGAGAGGGACGCTAGTAAACATTCAGTACTTC

d_gene: -
v_gene: TRBV24-1
abundance: -
j_gene: TRBJ2-7
CDR3aa: CATSGTGMGYEQYF
CDR3nt: TGTGCCACCAGTGGAACAGGGATGGGTTACGAGCAGTACTTC

d_gene: -
v_gene: TRBV19
abundance: -
j_gene: TRBJ2-7
CDR3aa: CASSDRYEQYF
CDR3nt: TGTGCCAGTAGTGATCGGTACGAGCAGTACTTC

d_gene: -
v_gene: TRBV30
abundance: -
j_gene: TRBJ1-5
CDR3aa: CAWSVQGFNGDDQPQHF
CDR3nt: TGTGCCTGGAGTGTACAAGGGTTTAATGGTGACGATCAGCCCCAGCATTTT

d_gene: -
v_gene: TRBV7-3
abundance: -
j_gene: TRBJ2-7
CDR3aa: CASSLNSNRDEQYF
CDR3nt: TGTGCCAGCAGCTTAAACTCGAACCGGGACGAGCAGTACTTC

d_gene: -
v_gene: TRBV11-2
abundance: once
j_gene: TRBJ2-3
CDR3aa: CASSLYYSTDTQYF
CDR3nt: TGTGCCAGCAGCTTATACTACAGCACAGATACGCAGTATTTT

d_gene: TRBD2
v_gene: TRBV4-1
abundance: -
j_gene: TRBJ2-1
CDR3aa: CASSQQGLAGVREQFF
CDR3nt: TGCGCCAGCAGCCAACAGGGACTAGCGGGAGTCAGGGAGCAGTTCTTC

d_gene: -
v_gene: TRBV9
abundance: -
j_gene: TRBJ2-7
CDR3aa: CASSVDVASEQYF
CDR3nt: TGTGCCAGCAGCGTAGATGTAGCCTCCGAGCAGTACTTC

d_gene: -
v_gene: TRBV3-1/TRBV3-2
abundance: once
j_gene: TRBJ1-4
CDR3aa: CASGNSREKLFF
CDR3nt: TGTGCCAGCGGAAATAGTCGGGAAAAACTGTTTTTT

d_gene: TRBD1
v_gene: TRBV18
abundance: -
j_gene: TRBJ2-7
CDR3aa: CASSPGQGSFEQYF
CDR3nt: TGTGCCAGCTCACCGGGACAGGGGTCTTTCGAGCAGTACTTC

d_gene: -
v_gene: TRBV6-1
abundance: few
j_gene: TRBJ1-1
CDR3aa: CASSEEGRGTEAFF
CDR3nt: TGTGCCAGCAGTGAAGAGGGCCGTGGGACTGAAGCTTTCTTT

d_gene: TRBD1
v_gene: TRBV19
abundance: -
j_gene: TRBJ2-1
CDR3aa: CASILGQGYNEQFF
CDR3nt: TGTGCCAGTATCTTGGGACAGGGGTACAATGAGCAGTTCTTC

d_gene: -
v_gene: TRBV30
abundance: once
j_gene: TRBJ2-2
CDR3aa: CAWSWDLLTGELFF
CDR3nt: TGTGCCTGGAGCTGGGACCTCCTCACCGGGGAGCTGTTTTTT

d_gene: TRBD2
v_gene: TRBV29-1
abundance: -
j_gene: TRBJ2-3
CDR3aa: CSARGSGADTQYF
CDR3nt: TGCAGCGCCCGGGGTAGCGGGGCAGATACGCAGTATTTT

d_gene: -
v_gene: TRBV6-1
abundance: -
j_gene: TRBJ1-3
CDR3aa: CASSALVGQAGNTIYF
CDR3nt: TGTGCCAGCAGTGCTCTTGTGGGCCAGGCTGGAAACACCATATATTTT

d_gene: TRBD1
v_gene: TRBV2
abundance: -
j_gene: TRBJ1-5
CDR3aa: CASSGQGASQPQHF
CDR3nt: TGTGCCAGCAGTGGACAGGGGGCAAGTCAGCCCCAGCATTTT

d_gene: -
v_gene: TRBV7-9
abundance: -
j_gene: TRBJ1-4
CDR3aa: CASSQRLQTNEKLFF
CDR3nt: TGTGCCAGCAGCCAACGACTCCAGACTAATGAAAAACTGTTTTTT

d_gene: -
v_gene: TRBV28
abundance: -
j_gene: TRBJ2-1
CDR3aa: CASSFPPWAVQGDEQFF
CDR3nt: TGTGCCAGCAGTTTTCCCCCCTGGGCCGTACAGGGCGATGAGCAGTTCTTC

d_gene: -
v_gene: TRBV6-5
abundance: -
j_gene: TRBJ1-2
CDR3aa: CASRLTRDYGYTF
CDR3nt: TGTGCCAGCAGACTCACCAGGGATTATGGCTACACCTTC

d_gene: -
v_gene: TRBV6-5
abundance: few
j_gene: TRBJ1-1
CDR3aa: CASRIDPYTAFF
CDR3nt: TGTGCCAGCAGAATCGACCCTTACACGGCTTTCTTT

d_gene: -
v_gene: TRBV15
abundance: -
j_gene: TRBJ1-2
CDR3aa: CATSRGVGTLNYGYTF
CDR3nt: TGTGCCACCAGCAGAGGTGTAGGGACGCTTAACTATGGCTACACCTTC

d_gene: -
v_gene: TRBV2
abundance: -
j_gene: TRBJ1-6
CDR3aa: CASSDLGVSPLHF
CDR3nt: TGTGCCAGCAGTGATCTAGGGGTTTCACCCCTCCACTTT

d_gene: -
v_gene: TRBV3-1/TRBV3-2
abundance: -
j_gene: TRBJ2-2
CDR3aa: CASSQALIRNTGELFF
CDR3nt: TGTGCCAGCAGCCAAGCCCTGATAAGGAACACCGGGGAGCTGTTTTTT

d_gene: -
v_gene: TRBV18
abundance: -
j_gene: TRBJ1-2
CDR3aa: CASSQGHNYGYTF
CDR3nt: TGTGCCAGCTCACAGGGGCACAACTATGGCTACACCTTC

d_gene: TRBD1
v_gene: TRBV3-1/TRBV3-2
abundance: -
j_gene: TRBJ2-1
CDR3aa: CASSLGTGGSEQFF
CDR3nt: TGTGCCAGCAGCCTGGGGACAGGGGGCAGTGAGCAGTTCTTC

d_gene: TRBD1
v_gene: TRBV7-2
abundance: -
j_gene: TRBJ2-7
CDR3aa: CASSLSGQGPQITYEQYF
CDR3nt: TGTGCCAGCAGCTTATCCGGACAGGGGCCACAGATTACCTACGAGCAGTACTTC

d_gene: -
v_gene: TRBV11-3
abundance: -
j_gene: TRBJ2-7
CDR3aa: CASSFGTTNKQYF
CDR3nt: TGTGCCAGCAGCTTCGGGACCACCAATAAGCAGTACTTC

d_gene: -
v_gene: TRBV5-8
abundance: -
j_gene: TRBJ2-3
CDR3aa: CASSLGARGDTQYF
CDR3nt: TGTGCCAGCAGCTTGGGGGCCCGAGGAGATACGCAGTATTTT

d_gene: -
v_gene: TRBV5-1
abundance: -
j_gene: TRBJ1-1
CDR3aa: CASRPGFSSNTEAFF
CDR3nt: TGCGCCAGCCGCCCTGGATTCAGTTCGAACACTGAAGCTTTCTTT

d_gene: TRBD1
v_gene: TRBV28
abundance: -
j_gene: TRBJ2-7
CDR3aa: CASSPAGTGHDEQYF
CDR3nt: TGTGCCAGCAGTCCCGCCGGGACAGGGCATGACGAGCAGTACTTC

d_gene: TRBD1
v_gene: TRBV28
abundance: -
j_gene: TRBJ1-6
CDR3aa: CASSSFGQGSNSPLHF
CDR3nt: TGTGCCAGCAGTTCCTTCGGACAGGGTAGTAATTCACCCCTCCACTTT

d_gene: -
v_gene: TRBV30
abundance: -
j_gene: TRBJ1-2
CDR3aa: CAWSKGLGYTF
CDR3nt: TGTGCCTGGAGTAAAGGGCTCGGCTACACCTTC

d_gene: -
v_gene: TRBV20-1
abundance: -
j_gene: TRBJ1-1
CDR3aa: CSAEGFTEAFF
CDR3nt: TGCAGTGCCGAGGGGTTCACTGAAGCTTTCTTT

d_gene: TRBD2
v_gene: TRBV19
abundance: -
j_gene: TRBJ2-1
CDR3aa: CASSPTSGPYNEQFF
CDR3nt: TGTGCCAGTAGCCCGACTAGCGGGCCTTACAATGAGCAGTTCTTC

d_gene: -
v_gene: TRBV7-3
abundance: -
j_gene: TRBJ2-1
CDR3aa: CASSLGTPSYNEQFF
CDR3nt: TGTGCCAGCAGCTTAGGGACTCCTTCCTACAATGAGCAGTTCTTC

d_gene: TRBD1
v_gene: TRBV4-2
abundance: -
j_gene: TRBJ2-7
CDR3aa: CASSQDPPGQASF
CDR3nt: TGTGCCAGCAGCCAGGATCCCCCGGGACAGGCGAGCTTC

d_gene: -
v_gene: TRBV19
abundance: -
j_gene: TRBJ2-7
CDR3aa: CASSLLGYEQYF
CDR3nt: TGTGCCAGTAGTTTGTTAGGCTACGAGCAGTACTTC

d_gene: TRBD2
v_gene: TRBV24-1
abundance: -
j_gene: TRBJ2-7
CDR3aa: CATSARGGSLNEQYF
CDR3nt: TGTGCCACCAGTGCGCGAGGCGGGAGCCTCAACGAGCAGTACTTC

d_gene: TRBD2
v_gene: TRBV6-2/TRBV6-3
abundance: -
j_gene: TRBJ2-7
CDR3aa: CASSFGTSGGTYEQYF
CDR3nt: TGTGCCAGCAGTTTTGGGACTAGCGGGGGCACCTACGAGCAGTACTTC

d_gene: -
v_gene: TRBV5-8
abundance: -
j_gene: TRBJ1-4
CDR3aa: CASSLEGLQAEKLFF
CDR3nt: TGTGCCAGCAGCTTGGAGGGCTTACAGGCCGAAAAACTGTTTTTT

d_gene: -
v_gene: TRBV29-1
abundance: -
j_gene: TRBJ2-7
CDR3aa: CSVERPGFGEQYF
CDR3nt: TGCAGCGTTGAAAGGCCAGGGTTTGGCGAGCAGTACTTC

d_gene: -
v_gene: TRBV29-1
abundance: -
j_gene: TRBJ2-7
CDR3aa: CSVADLSEQYF
CDR3nt: TGCAGCGTCGCAGATTTAAGCGAGCAGTACTTC

d_gene: TRBD1
v_gene: TRBV27
abundance: -
j_gene: TRBJ1-1
CDR3aa: CASSLRRQGTNTEAFF
CDR3nt: TGTGCCAGCAGTTTAAGAAGACAGGGGACGAACACTGAAGCTTTCTTT

d_gene: -
v_gene: TRBV29-1
abundance: -
j_gene: TRBJ2-7
CDR3aa: CSEHRDSYEQYF
CDR3nt: TGCAGCGAGCACAGGGACTCCTACGAGCAGTACTTC

d_gene: -
v_gene: TRBV30
abundance: -
j_gene: TRBJ1-5
CDR3aa: CAWSRGSNQPQHF
CDR3nt: TGTGCCTGGAGCCGCGGATCAAATCAGCCCCAGCATTTT

d_gene: -
v_gene: TRBV11-2
abundance: -
j_gene: TRBJ1-5
CDR3aa: CASSLQPNQPQHF
CDR3nt: TGTGCCAGCAGCTTACAGCCCAATCAGCCCCAGCATTTT

d_gene: -
v_gene: TRBV6-1
abundance: -
j_gene: TRBJ1-1
CDR3aa: CASSEAGGASTMNTEAFF
CDR3nt: TGTGCCAGCAGTGAAGCGGGGGGCGCGTCTACCATGAACACTGAAGCTTTCTTT

d_gene: -
v_gene: TRBV13
abundance: -
j_gene: TRBJ2-1
CDR3aa: CASSLGLGSSYNEQFF
CDR3nt: TGTGCCAGCAGCTTAGGTCTTGGGAGCTCCTACAATGAGCAGTTCTTC

d_gene: -
v_gene: TRBV11-3
abundance: -
j_gene: TRBJ2-7
CDR3aa: CASSLAGSYEQYF
CDR3nt: TGTGCCAGCAGCTTAGCCGGTTCCTACGAGCAGTACTTC

d_gene: TRBD2
v_gene: TRBV2
abundance: -
j_gene: TRBJ2-5
CDR3aa: CASRASGSGPQETQYF
CDR3nt: TGTGCCAGCAGGGCTAGCGGGTCTGGACCCCAAGAGACCCAGTACTTC

d_gene: TRBD2
v_gene: TRBV11-2
abundance: -
j_gene: TRBJ2-3
CDR3aa: CASSSRVGLATDTQYF
CDR3nt: TGTGCCAGCAGCTCTAGGGTAGGACTAGCAACTGATACGCAGTATTTT

d_gene: -
v_gene: TRBV25-1
abundance: -
j_gene: TRBJ2-7
CDR3aa: CASSDTHAGGYEQYF
CDR3nt: TGTGCCAGCAGTGACACACACGCTGGTGGCTACGAGCAGTACTTC

d_gene: -
v_gene: TRBV10-3
abundance: -
j_gene: TRBJ2-1
CDR3aa: CAISESVTQRSSYNEQFF
CDR3nt: TGTGCCATCAGTGAGTCGGTCACTCAACGGAGCTCCTACAATGAGCAGTTCTTC

d_gene: -
v_gene: TRBV10-2
abundance: -
j_gene: TRBJ1-5
CDR3aa: CASSPGVGQPQHF
CDR3nt: TGCGCCAGCAGCCCAGGGGTGGGGCAGCCCCAGCATTTT

d_gene: -
v_gene: TRBV30
abundance: -
j_gene: TRBJ1-3
CDR3aa: CAWRKDLSGNTIYF
CDR3nt: TGTGCCTGGAGGAAAGATCTCTCTGGAAACACCATATATTTT